Detailed here is one T cell receptor beta chain. Germline CDR1 is LGHNA and CDR2 is YSLEER. V dropped 4 bases and J dropped 4 bases, with 14 bases sitting between them. The CDR3 is 15 amino acids. The sample originates from a study of blood T cell repertoires in COVID-19. Study as a whole: PBMCs, B-cell-depleted T cells, or T cells were the source of the cDNA or gDNA that made up the material.

TCRdb's table, derived via immunoSEQ multiplex PCR, lists solely in-frame clones and lacks some. The sample includes around 100,000 clones, 69% seen only once; the top ten take approximately 6.2%. V is TRBV4-3 and J is TRBJ2-1, with D possibly matching TRBD1 (5 bases). Sequenced input: peripheral blood. The receptor's source is a man of 80 years or more with acute or convalescent COVID-19. The DNA of the CDR3 is TGCGCCAGCAGCCCCCGAAGGGGTAGTTACAATGAGCAGTTCTTC. Translating it yields CASSPRRGSYNEQFF.